Reported below is one TCR beta chain. The CDR3 sequence is 14 residues long. V gave up 2 bases and J gave up 7 bases, with 10 bases separating them. The V gene's germline CDR1 is SGHRS and CDR2 YFSETQ. These data are taken from a study of TIL therapy for anti-PD-1-resistant metastatic lung cancer. Study-wide background: A few tumors were EGFR-mutant and two were ALK-rearranged. By whole-exome sequencing, median non-synonymous tumor mutation burden was around 1.5 mutations per megabase.

The immunoSEQ assay was v3. Libraries were sequenced to 2 million to 2.5 million read pairs (survey) or 5-6 million (deep). Profiling relied on immunoSEQ multiplex PCR, and the TCRdb table lists in-frame clones only, not all of them. In the table there are 20,000 to 30,000 clones, roughly two thirds of which are singletons. Time point reported: pre-treatment sample, taken before nivolumab and TIL therapy. The tumor samples were excised metastases, mostly pleural nodules or supraclavicular lymph nodes. Patients were adults with stage 4 NSCLC. The clonotype comes from a woman aged 30 to 85 with non-small cell lung cancer. The chain couples TRBV5-1 to TRBJ1-6; TRBD1 might be the D (6 bases). The specimen comprised tumor tissue, sampled at baseline. This CDR3 is CASSLKQGNSPLHF. The CDR3 coding sequence is TGCGCCAGCAGCTTAAAGCAGGGGAATTCACCCCTCCACTTT.